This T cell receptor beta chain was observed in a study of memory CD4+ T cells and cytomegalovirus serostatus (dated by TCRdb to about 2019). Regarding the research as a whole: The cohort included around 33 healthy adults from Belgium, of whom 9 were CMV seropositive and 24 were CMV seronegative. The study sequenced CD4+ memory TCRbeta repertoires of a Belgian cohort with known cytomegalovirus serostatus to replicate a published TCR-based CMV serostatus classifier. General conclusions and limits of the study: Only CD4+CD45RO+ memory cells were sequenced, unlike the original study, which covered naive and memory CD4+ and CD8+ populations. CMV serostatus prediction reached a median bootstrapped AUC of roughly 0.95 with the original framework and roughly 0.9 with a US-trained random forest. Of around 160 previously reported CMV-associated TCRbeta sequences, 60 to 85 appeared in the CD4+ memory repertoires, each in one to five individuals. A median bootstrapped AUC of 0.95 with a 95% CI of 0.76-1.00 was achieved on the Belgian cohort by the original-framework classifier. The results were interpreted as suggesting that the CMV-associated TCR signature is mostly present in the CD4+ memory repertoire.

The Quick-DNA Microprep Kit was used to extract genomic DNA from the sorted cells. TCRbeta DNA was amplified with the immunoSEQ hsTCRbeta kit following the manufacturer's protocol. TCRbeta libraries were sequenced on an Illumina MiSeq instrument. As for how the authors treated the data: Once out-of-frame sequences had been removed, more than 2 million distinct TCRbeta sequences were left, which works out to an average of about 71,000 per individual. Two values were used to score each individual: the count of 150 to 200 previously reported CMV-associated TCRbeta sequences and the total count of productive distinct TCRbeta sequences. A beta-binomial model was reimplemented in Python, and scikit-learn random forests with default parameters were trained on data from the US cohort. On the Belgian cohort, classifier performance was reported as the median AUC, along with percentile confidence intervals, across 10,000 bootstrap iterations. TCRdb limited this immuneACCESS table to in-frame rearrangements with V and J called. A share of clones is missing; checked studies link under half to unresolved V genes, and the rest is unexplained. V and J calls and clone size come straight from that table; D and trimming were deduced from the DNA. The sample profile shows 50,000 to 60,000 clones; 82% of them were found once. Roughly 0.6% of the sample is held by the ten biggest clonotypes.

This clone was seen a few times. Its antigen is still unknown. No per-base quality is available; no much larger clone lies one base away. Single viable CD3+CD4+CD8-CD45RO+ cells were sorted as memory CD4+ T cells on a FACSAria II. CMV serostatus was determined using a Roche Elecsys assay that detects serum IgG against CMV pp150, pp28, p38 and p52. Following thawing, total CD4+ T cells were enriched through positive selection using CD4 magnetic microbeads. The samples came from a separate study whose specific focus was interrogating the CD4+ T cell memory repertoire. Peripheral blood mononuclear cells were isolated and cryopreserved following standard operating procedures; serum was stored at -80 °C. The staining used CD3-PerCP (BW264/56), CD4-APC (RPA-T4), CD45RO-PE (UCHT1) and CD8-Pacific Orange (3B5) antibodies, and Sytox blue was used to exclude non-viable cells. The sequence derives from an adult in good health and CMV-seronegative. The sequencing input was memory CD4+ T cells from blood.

The DNA sequence follows: TGTGCCAGCAGCTTACCGGGACTAGTCATAGATACGCAGTATTTT. Its protein product is CASSLPGLVIDTQYF. The rearranged segments are TRBV5-4 and TRBJ2-3; TRBD2 lines up with 8 middle nucleotides. For this chain, trimming is 2 bases at the V end and 5 bases at the J end, and the number of junction bases without a gene match is 7. For CDR1 and CDR2, the germline V gene (reference sequence) lists SGHNT and YYREEE. The CDR3 numbers 15 residues from cysteine through phenylalanine. Only CDR3 DNA is held: 45 bases, read in frame from base 1.